A selection of T cell receptor beta chains follows, all from one sample in a study of T cells in Graves' hyperthyroidism and ophthalmopathy. TCRdb processed the multiplex PCR reads anew with MiXCR; each CDR3 protein has one entry. The data hold roughly 300,000 distinct CDR3 sequences, with around 25% observed a single time. Sequenced: blood. The receptor source for this set is a man in his forties with Graves' hyperthyroidism that later progressed to Graves' ophthalmopathy. CDR3s include the opening cysteine and the closing phenylalanine or tryptophan. Fields, in order: clone size, V gene, J gene, D gene, CDR3 DNA, CDR3 protein. A D gene is named only where the DNA matches it firmly. Rows may omit the clone size; those that give it use once, few, many or a size class.

size: -; V: TRBV12-3/TRBV12-4; J: TRBJ2-7; D: -; DNA: TGTGCCAGCGCTACACATTACGAGCAGTACTTC; CDR3: CASATHYEQYF
size: many; V: TRBV12-3/TRBV12-4; J: TRBJ2-5; D: -; DNA: TGTGCCAGCAGTGTTTTAGAGACCCAGTACTTC; CDR3: CASSVLETQYF
size: many; V: TRBV12-3/TRBV12-4; J: TRBJ1-6; D: -; DNA: TGTGCCAGCAGTTTAGTGACATTCGATTCACCCCTCCACTTT; CDR3: CASSLVTFDSPLHF
size: many; V: TRBV10-3; J: TRBJ2-7; D: TRBD1; DNA: TGTGCCATCAGTGAGGGACAGGGGGACTACGAGCAGTACTTC; CDR3: CAISEGQGDYEQYF
size: many; V: TRBV29-1; J: TRBJ1-2; D: -; DNA: TGCAGCGCCCGGGACTTTTATGGCTACACCTTC; CDR3: CSARDFYGYTF
size: many; V: TRBV6-5; J: TRBJ2-6; D: TRBD1; DNA: TGTGCCAGCAGTTACTCAGGCACAGGGGGAAATGTCCTGACTTTC; CDR3: CASSYSGTGGNVLTF
size: -; V: TRBV6-1; J: TRBJ1-2; D: -; DNA: TGTGCCAGCAGCATGGACAACTATGGCTACACCTTC; CDR3: CASSMDNYGYTF
size: -; V: TRBV7-8; J: TRBJ2-7; D: -; DNA: TGTGCCAGCAGCTTAGTAGAGGGGTTACACCGAGGGAGCTACGAGCAGTACTTC; CDR3: CASSLVEGLHRGSYEQYF
size: -; V: TRBV12-3/TRBV12-4; J: TRBJ1-3; D: -; DNA: TGTGCCAGCAGTTTAGAACCCTCTGGAAACACCATATATTTT; CDR3: CASSLEPSGNTIYF
size: -; V: TRBV12-3/TRBV12-4; J: TRBJ2-4; D: TRBD1; DNA: TGTGCCAGCAGCCAGGGGGCAGGCAAAAACATTCAGTACTTC; CDR3: CASSQGAGKNIQYF
size: -; V: TRBV3-1; J: TRBJ2-1; D: TRBD1; DNA: TGTGCCAGCAGCCTATGGGACAGGGATAATGAGCAGTTCTTC; CDR3: CASSLWDRDNEQFF
size: -; V: TRBV15; J: TRBJ1-2; D: -; DNA: TGTGCCACCAGCAGTGGGGGGAATGGGGAATACAGCTATGGCTACACCTTC; CDR3: CATSSGGNGEYSYGYTF
size: once; V: TRBV6-1; J: TRBJ2-7; D: -; DNA: TGTGCCAGCACTGAGCCCAGCTCCTACGAGCAGTACTTC; CDR3: CASTEPSSYEQYF
size: -; V: TRBV11-2; J: TRBJ2-7; D: -; DNA: TGTGCCAGCGCGACGGTGGGGTCGCCGGCCTACGAGCAGTACTTC; CDR3: CASATVGSPAYEQYF
size: many; V: TRBV5-1; J: TRBJ2-2; D: -; DNA: TGCGCCAGCACTGTGGGCACCGGGGAGCTGTTTTTT; CDR3: CASTVGTGELFF
size: many; V: TRBV6-1; J: TRBJ1-5; D: -; DNA: TGTGCCAGCAGTGAATTGGCGTATCGTAGCAATCAGCCCCAGCATTTT; CDR3: CASSELAYRSNQPQHF
size: -; V: TRBV13; J: TRBJ2-7; D: TRBD1; DNA: TGTGCCAGCAGCTTAAAAGGACAGGGCTACGAGCAGTACTTC; CDR3: CASSLKGQGYEQYF
size: many; V: TRBV30; J: TRBJ1-3; D: -; DNA: TGTGCCTCGCCTCGAAAAGACAGCTGGAGTAGAAACACCATATATTTT; CDR3: CASPRKDSWSRNTIYF
size: many; V: TRBV7-6; J: TRBJ2-5; D: -; DNA: TGTGCCAGCAGCTTGGGACCCAAGGGGTACCAAGAGACCCAGTACTTC; CDR3: CASSLGPKGYQETQYF
size: many; V: TRBV20-1; J: TRBJ2-5; D: -; DNA: TGCAGTGCTCCCCGAGGGACGGGACACGTGACAGAAGAGACCCAGTACTTC; CDR3: CSAPRGTGHVTEETQYF
size: -; V: TRBV12-3/TRBV12-4; J: TRBJ2-7; D: -; DNA: TGTGCCAGCAGTTTGGGACGGCGAACACTCTCCTACGAGCAGTACTTC; CDR3: CASSLGRRTLSYEQYF
size: many; V: TRBV5-1; J: TRBJ2-7; D: -; DNA: TGCGCCAGCAGCACGAACGGGTACGAGCAGTACTTC; CDR3: CASSTNGYEQYF
size: many; V: TRBV6-1; J: TRBJ2-7; D: -; DNA: TGTGCCAGCAGTGAAGCGTGGGAGGACGAGCAGTACTTC; CDR3: CASSEAWEDEQYF
size: few; V: TRBV3-1; J: TRBJ2-7; D: TRBD2; DNA: TGTGCCAGCAGCCATTCACTAGCGGGAGGACCCTCCTACGAGCAGTACTTC; CDR3: CASSHSLAGGPSYEQYF
size: -; V: TRBV24-1; J: TRBJ1-2; D: -; DNA: TGTGCCACCAGTGATAAACCCGTCGGGAACGATCGATCTAACTATGGCTACACCTTC; CDR3: CATSDKPVGNDRSNYGYTF
size: -; V: TRBV2; J: TRBJ2-7; D: -; DNA: TGTGCCAGCGGCCAGCTGCTGAACTTC; CDR3: CASGQLLNF
size: many; V: TRBV7-2; J: TRBJ2-7; D: TRBD2; DNA: TGTGCCAGCAGCCCGGGACTAGCGGTTACCTACGAGCAGTACTTC; CDR3: CASSPGLAVTYEQYF
size: many; V: TRBV20-1; J: TRBJ2-7; D: -; DNA: TGCAGTCCCCATGGGAACGAGCAGTACTTC; CDR3: CSPHGNEQYF
size: -; V: TRBV12-3/TRBV12-4; J: TRBJ2-4; D: TRBD1; DNA: TGTGCCAGCACCCTTCTCCGGGACAGGGGGCGGAACATTCAGTACTTC; CDR3: CASTLLRDRGRNIQYF